What follows is one T cell receptor beta chain and its context. The entry originates in a study of T cell repertoires in cytomegalovirus infection. The CDR3 contains 16 residues. CDR1 and CDR2 (germline): SNHLY, FYNNEI. The junction had 9 bases not matched to a gene; V was cut back by 8 bases and J by 0 bases. TCRdb used MiXCR to reprocess the reads, holding one entry per CDR3 protein. The sample includes about 680,000 distinct CDR3 sequences, approximately 25% of them seen just once. This sequence was found in a human donor in good health (CMV status not recorded). Some clones in this sample may be carry-over from other donors' samples. The chain couples TRBV2 to TRBJ2-5, with TRBD2 matching 10 bases. The source material was CD8+ T cells from PBMCs. CDR3 protein: CASGPVAGGHQETQYF. The CDR3 DNA follows: TGTGCCAGCGGCCCGGTAGCGGGGGGACACCAAGAGACCCAGTACTTC. The entire variable domain, with the rest obtained from reference TRBV2 and TRBJ2-5, is as follows: EPEVTQTPSHQVTQMGQEVILRCVPISNHLYFYWYRQILGQKVEFLVSFYNNEISEKSEIFDDQFSVERPDGSNFTLKIRSTKLEDSAMYFCASGPVAGGHQETQYFGPGTRLLVL.